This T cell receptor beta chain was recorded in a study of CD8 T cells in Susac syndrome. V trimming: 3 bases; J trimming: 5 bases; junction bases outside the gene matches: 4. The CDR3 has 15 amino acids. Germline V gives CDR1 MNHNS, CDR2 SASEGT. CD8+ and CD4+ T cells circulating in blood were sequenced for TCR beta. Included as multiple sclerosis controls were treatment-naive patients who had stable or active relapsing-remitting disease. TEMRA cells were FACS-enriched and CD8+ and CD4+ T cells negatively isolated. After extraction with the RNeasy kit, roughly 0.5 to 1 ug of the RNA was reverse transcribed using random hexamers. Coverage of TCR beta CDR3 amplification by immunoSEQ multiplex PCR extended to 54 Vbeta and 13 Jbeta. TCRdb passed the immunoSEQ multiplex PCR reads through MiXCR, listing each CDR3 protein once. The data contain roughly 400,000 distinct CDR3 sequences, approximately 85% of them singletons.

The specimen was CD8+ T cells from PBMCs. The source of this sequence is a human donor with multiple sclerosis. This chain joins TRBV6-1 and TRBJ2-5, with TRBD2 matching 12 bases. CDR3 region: CASSDLAGGPETQYF. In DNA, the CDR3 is TGTGCCAGCAGTGACCTAGCGGGGGGGCCGGAGACCCAGTACTTC.